The T cell receptor beta chain under discussion was sequenced for a study of regulatory T cells in long-lasting Graves disease. V gave up 1 base and J gave up 4 bases, with 7 bases separating them. This CDR3 is 13 amino acids long. CDR1 and CDR2 from the germline V gene are SEHNR and FQNEAQ (reference sequence). This clonotype was observed a handful of times. Time point of the sample: persistent/refractory GD, antithyroid drugs over 5 years with positive TRAb. RNA extracted from PBMCs served as the sequencing template. With iRepertoire HTBI primers and Arm-PCR of CDR3 regions, TCR beta libraries were built. TCRdb called the multiplex PCR reads again in MiXCR, with one record for every CDR3 protein. This sample yields about 470,000 distinct CDR3 sequences, of which roughly a fifth are seen a single time; more than 6% belongs to the top ten.

The TCR was taken from a female donor with Graves disease. The chain links TRBV7-9 to TRBJ1-2; D gene uncertain. The specimen was peripheral blood mononuclear cells (PBMCs), collected when the disease was refractory, from a patient treated with antithyroid drugs. Here the CDR3 reads CASSLGSFYGYTF. The CDR3, as DNA: TGTGCCAGCAGCTTAGGGTCCTTCTATGGCTACACCTTC.